This T cell receptor beta chain was found in a study of graft-versus-host responses after intestinal transplantation (dated by TCRdb to the early 2020s). About the investigation overall: The transplants that recipients received were multivisceral, liver-intestinal, or isolated intestinal. To identify alloreactive clones, pre-transplant mixed lymphocyte reaction products were sequenced and then compared with unstimulated pre-transplant donor and recipient T cells. The cohort enrolled under 25 intestinal transplant recipients including one retransplant, and a few patients lacking pretransplant specimens were excluded. Rather than going through the commercial service, samples from a few later patients were sequenced in-house on an Illumina MiSeq and processed with MiXCR. Anti-thymocyte globulin induction was given to all recipients, followed by maintenance tacrolimus and steroids for about 3 years. Bulk TCR-beta CDR3 sequencing was used to track graft-versus-host and host-versus-graft alloreactive T cell clones in the graft, circulation and bone marrow after intestinal transplantation. A peak of at least 4% donor T cells among recipient peripheral blood mononuclear cells was the definition used for donor T cell macrochimerism.

Library creation used the immunoSEQ multiplex PCR assay. For most patients, genomic DNA was isolated with the Qiagen DNeasy Blood and Tissue Kit and sent frozen to Adaptive Biotechnologies for TCR sequencing. For most patients, high-throughput TCR-beta CDR3 sequencing of genomic DNA was performed by Adaptive Biotechnologies. On the study's bioinformatics: Adaptive's ImmunoSEQ software supplied the TCR sequencing data for around 19 patients, while MiXCR and VDJtools were used to process three other patients. To correct CD4 versus CD8 sorting errors, any sequence found in both subsets at a frequency ratio below 5:1 was removed. Because the origin of CDR3 nucleotide sequences shared between donor and recipient could not be assigned, those sequences were removed. At least 2-fold expansion over unstimulated cells and a minimum CFSE-low frequency of 0.002% (template counts) or 0.001% (read counts) were required for clones to be classified as alloreactive. Clones detected in sequenced pre-transplant spleen, lymph node, or MLR CFSE-low populations of the donor or recipient were defined as mappable. The cumulative frequency of alloreactive clones was calculated as a percentage of all sequences, weighted by copy number. Entries here come from immuneACCESS through TCRdb and include only in-frame sequences with V and J called. Some clones fail to appear in such tables; in the studies checked, an unresolved V gene covers under half of the shortfall, and the cause of the remainder is unknown. The DNA was the basis for D and trimming; V, J and clone size are from that table. Within this sample are 38,000 or so clones, with approximately 95% of them counted one time only. Roughly 0.58% of the sample rests with the top ten.

As concerns this clone: Its recognized antigen is unknown. No per-base quality is available; no much larger clone lies one base away.

Findings and caveats that apply to the study as a whole: Early after transplant, peak levels of circulating GvH clones were found to be associated with declines in HvG clones. The relatively low number and heterogeneity of intestinal transplant patients limited the conclusions. GvH clones were found in recipient bone marrow, and some of the GvH clones appeared earlier in ileal mucosa or blood, which is consistent with an intestinal mucosal origin. In patients with donor T cell macrochimerism, the allografts had high GvH to HvG T cell clonal ratios.

Reading the label with the study, this specimen's time point is: cells obtained before transplantation from donor or recipient. CD3+CD4+ and CD3+CD8+ populations were FACS-sorted from unstimulated pre-transplant donor and recipient cells taken from spleen or lymph nodes. For CDR1 and CDR2, the germline V gene (reference sequence) lists LNHDA and SQIVND. Trimming costs V 0 bases and J 0 bases, and their ends lie 9 bases apart. The CDR3 sequence holds 15 residues, the cysteine and phenylalanine included. Only the CDR3 portion is preserved as DNA: 45 bases, with reading frame beginning at the first base.

The origin of this receptor is a human donor who was the organ donor for an intestinal transplant. The rearrangement joined TRBV19 to TRBJ2-7; no D gene call is confident. Sequencing used unstimulated CD8+ T cells sorted from spleen or lymph node cells, obtained before transplant. The nucleotide sequence reads as follows: TGTGCCAGTAGTATAGACCCCCGGAGCTCCTACGAGCAGTACTTC. This encodes CASSIDPRSSYEQYF.